Described below is a single TCR beta chain sequence and its context. The antigen is undetermined. This record belongs to a study of identifying expanded T cells in peripheral blood. Repertoires were generated with immunoSEQ multiplex PCR, while TCRdb's copy carries only in-frame clones and drops some. The data contain 95,000 to 150,000 clones, approximately 80% of them singletons. The CDR3 consists of 16 residues. Trimming cost V 5 bases and J 0 bases, with 14 bases left between them. Germline assignment: CDR1 SGHAT and CDR2 FQDESV (reference sequence). No infections or other immune events were documented during collection. General study findings and limits: Approximately two-week clone count variance significantly increased as total template count grew. Technical replicates showed around 1.2 changed clones; about two weeks about 16; four weeks 19.

The sample consisted of blood. This clonotype originated in a person aged 18 to 69 in good health. The chain employs TRBV11-1 and TRBJ1-3; no clear D gene. CDR3 nucleotide sequence: TGTGCCAGCAGCCCCAGGTGGTCGACCTCTGGAAACACCATATATTTT. It specifies CASSPRWSTSGNTIYF. The full variable domain, rest sourced from reference TRBV11-1 and TRBJ1-3, is EAEVAQSPRYKITEKSQAVAFWCDPISGHATLYWYRQILGQGPELLVQFQDESVVDDSQLPKDRFSAERLKGVDSTLKIQPAELGDSAMYLCASSPRWSTSGNTIYFGEGSWLTVV.